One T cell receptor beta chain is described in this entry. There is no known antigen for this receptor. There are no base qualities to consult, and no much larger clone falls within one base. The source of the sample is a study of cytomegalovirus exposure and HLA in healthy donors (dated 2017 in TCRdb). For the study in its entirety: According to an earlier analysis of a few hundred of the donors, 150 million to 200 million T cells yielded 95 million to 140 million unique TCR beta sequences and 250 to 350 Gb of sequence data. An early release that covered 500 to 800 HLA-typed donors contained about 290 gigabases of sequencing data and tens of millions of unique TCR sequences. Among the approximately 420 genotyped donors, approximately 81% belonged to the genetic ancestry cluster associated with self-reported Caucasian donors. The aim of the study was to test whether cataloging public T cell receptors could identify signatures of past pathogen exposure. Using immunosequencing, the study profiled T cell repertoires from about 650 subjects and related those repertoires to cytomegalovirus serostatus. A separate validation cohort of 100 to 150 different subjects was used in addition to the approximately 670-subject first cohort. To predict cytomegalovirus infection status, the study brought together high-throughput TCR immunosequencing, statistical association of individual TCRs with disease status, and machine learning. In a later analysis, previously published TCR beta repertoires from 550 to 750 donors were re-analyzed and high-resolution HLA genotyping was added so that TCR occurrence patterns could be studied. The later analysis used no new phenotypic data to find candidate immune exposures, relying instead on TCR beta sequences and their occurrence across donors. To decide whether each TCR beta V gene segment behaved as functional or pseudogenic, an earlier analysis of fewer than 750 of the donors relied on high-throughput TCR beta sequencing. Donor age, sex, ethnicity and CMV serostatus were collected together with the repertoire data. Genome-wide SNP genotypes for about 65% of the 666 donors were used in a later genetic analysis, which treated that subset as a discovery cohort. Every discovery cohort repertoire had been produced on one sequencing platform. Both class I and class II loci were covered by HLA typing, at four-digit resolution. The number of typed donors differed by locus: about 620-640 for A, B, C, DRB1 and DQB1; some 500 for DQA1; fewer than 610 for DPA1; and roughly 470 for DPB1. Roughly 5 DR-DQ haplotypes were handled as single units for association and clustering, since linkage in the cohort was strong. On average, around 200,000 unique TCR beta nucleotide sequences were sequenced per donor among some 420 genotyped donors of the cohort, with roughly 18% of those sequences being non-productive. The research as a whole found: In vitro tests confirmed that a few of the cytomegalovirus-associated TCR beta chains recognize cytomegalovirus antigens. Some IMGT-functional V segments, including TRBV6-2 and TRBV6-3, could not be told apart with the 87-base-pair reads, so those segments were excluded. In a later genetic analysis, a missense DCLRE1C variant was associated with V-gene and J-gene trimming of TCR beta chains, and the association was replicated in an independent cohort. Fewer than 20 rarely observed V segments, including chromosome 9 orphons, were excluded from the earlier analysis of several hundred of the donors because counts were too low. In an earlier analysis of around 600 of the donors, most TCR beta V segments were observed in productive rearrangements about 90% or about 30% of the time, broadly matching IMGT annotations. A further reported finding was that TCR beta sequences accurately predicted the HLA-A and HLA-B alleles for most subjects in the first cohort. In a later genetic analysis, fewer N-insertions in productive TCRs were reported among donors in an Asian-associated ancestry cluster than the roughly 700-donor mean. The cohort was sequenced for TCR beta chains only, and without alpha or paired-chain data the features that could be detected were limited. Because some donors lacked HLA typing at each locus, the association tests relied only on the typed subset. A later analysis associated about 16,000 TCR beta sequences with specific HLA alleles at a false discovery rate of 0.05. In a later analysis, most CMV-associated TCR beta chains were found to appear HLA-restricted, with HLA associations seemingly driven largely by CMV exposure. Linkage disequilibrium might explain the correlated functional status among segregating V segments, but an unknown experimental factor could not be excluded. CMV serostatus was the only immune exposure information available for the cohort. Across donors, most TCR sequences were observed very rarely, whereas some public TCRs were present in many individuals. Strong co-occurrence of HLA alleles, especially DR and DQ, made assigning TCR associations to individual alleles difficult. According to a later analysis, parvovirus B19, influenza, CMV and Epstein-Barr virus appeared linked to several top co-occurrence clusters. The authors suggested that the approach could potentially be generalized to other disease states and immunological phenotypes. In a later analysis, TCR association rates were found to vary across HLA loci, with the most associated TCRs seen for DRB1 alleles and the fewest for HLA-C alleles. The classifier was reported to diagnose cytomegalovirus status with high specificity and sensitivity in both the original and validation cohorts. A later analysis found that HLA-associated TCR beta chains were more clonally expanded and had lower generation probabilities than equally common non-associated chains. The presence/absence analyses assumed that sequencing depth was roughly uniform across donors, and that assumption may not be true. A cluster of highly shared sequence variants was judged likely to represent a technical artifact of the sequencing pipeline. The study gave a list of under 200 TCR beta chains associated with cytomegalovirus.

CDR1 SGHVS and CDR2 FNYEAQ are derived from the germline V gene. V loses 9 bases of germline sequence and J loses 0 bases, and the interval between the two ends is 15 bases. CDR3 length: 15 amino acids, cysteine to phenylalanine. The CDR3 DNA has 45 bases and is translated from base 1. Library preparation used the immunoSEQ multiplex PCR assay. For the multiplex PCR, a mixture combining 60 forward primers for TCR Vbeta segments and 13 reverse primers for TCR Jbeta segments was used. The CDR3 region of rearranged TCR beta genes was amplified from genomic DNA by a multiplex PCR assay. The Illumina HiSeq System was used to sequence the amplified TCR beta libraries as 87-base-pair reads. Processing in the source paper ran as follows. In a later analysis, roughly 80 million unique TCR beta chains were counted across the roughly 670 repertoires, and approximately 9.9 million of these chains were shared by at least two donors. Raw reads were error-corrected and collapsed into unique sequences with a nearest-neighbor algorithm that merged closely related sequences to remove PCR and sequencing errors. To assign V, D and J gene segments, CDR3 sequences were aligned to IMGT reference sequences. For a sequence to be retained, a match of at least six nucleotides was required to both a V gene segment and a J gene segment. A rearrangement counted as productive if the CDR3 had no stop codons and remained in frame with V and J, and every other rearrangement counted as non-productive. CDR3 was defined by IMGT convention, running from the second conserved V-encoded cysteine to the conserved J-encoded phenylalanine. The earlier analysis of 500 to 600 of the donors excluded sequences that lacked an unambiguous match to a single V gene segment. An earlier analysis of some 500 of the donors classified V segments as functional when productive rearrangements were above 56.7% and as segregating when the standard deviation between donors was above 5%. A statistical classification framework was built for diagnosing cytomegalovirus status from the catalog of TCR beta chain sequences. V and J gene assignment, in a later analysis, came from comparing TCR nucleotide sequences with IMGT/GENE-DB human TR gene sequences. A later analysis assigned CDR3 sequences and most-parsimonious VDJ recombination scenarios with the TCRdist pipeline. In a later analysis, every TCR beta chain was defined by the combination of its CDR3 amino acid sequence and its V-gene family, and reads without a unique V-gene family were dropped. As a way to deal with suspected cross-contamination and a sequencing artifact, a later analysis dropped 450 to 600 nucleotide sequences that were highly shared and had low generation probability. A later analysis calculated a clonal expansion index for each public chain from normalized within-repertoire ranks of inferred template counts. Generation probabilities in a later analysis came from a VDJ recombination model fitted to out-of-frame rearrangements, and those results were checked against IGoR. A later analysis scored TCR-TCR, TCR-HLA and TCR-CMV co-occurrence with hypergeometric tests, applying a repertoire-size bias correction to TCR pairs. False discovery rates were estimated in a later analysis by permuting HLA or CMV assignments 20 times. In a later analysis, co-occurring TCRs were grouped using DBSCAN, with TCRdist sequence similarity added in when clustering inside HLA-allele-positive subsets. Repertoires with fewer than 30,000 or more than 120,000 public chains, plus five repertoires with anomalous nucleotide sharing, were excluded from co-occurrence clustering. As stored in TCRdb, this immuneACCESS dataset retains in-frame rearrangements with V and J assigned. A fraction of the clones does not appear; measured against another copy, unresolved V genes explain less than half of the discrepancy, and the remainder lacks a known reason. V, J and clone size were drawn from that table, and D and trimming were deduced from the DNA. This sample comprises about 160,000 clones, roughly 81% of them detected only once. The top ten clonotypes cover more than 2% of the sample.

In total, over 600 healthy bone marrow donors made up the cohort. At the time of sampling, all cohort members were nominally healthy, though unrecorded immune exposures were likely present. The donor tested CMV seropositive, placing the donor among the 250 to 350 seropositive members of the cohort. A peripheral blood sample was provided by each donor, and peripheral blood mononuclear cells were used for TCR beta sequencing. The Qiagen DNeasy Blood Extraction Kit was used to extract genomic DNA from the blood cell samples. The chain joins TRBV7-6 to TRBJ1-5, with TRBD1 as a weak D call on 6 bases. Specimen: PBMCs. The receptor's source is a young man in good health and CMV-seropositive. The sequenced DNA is TGTGCCAGGACTAAAGGGGGACCTAGCAATCAGCCCCAGCATTTT. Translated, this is CARTKGGPSNQPQHF.